The clone carrying this T cell receptor beta chain was counted ten times or more. Antigen unknown. The sample belongs to a study of post-analysis software for immune sequencing data. Findings of the study overall: Patients had higher frequencies than controls of roughly five TRBV segments, including TRBV5-6, TRBV5-1 and TRBV20-1.

Germline V gene sequence: CDR1 GTSNPN, CDR2 SVGIG (reference sequence). V was clipped by 2 bases and J by 5 bases, with 10 bases between them. The CDR3 loop spans 13 amino acids. Prepared TCR beta cDNA libraries contained unique molecular identifiers. TCRdb processed the PCR reads anew with MiXCR; each CDR3 protein has one entry. The data show about 200,000 distinct CDR3 sequences, 29% seen once. Sequenced input: blood. The TCR originated in a girl aged 2-17 years with multiple sclerosis. The gene calls are TRBV30 and TRBJ2-4; maybe TRBD2 (5 bases). The CDR3 nucleotides read TGTGCCTGGAGTATCGGGCGGGAAAACATTCAGTACTTC. This translates into CAWSIGRENIQYF.